The TCR beta chain described here comes from a study of T cell responses to AZD1222 COVID-19 vaccine. The study, taken as a whole, reports: Nearly half of spike-specific TCRs reportedly target unmutated variant regions. The donor group comprised mostly white British people and more females; the analysis possibly underestimated clonal diversity.

Here immunoSEQ multiplex PCR was the method, and the copy in TCRdb shows in-frame clones only, minus some. Of about 120,000 clones in the sample, about 90% are singletons; the top ten hold more than 9%. This clone was seen a handful of times. Its matching antigen is unknown. This sequence was found in an adult in good health. The sequencing here drew on peripheral blood, taken on day 0 of AZD1222 vaccination.

CDR3 sequence (DNA): TGTGCCAGCAGTTTTAGCGGGAGCGGCTCCTACAATGAGCAGTTCTTC. Translating gives CASSFSGSGSYNEQFF. The chain joins TRBV27 to TRBJ2-1; the match to TRBD2 covers 9 bases. The CDR3 is made up of 16 amino acids. Germline V gene data show CDR1 as MNHEY and CDR2 as SMNVEV (reference sequence). The V segment lost 3 bases and the J segment 0 bases; nucleotides outside the gene matches: 3.